This T cell receptor beta chain was documented in a study of T cells in Graves' hyperthyroidism and ophthalmopathy. Study-wide points: Most thyroid-expanded clonotypes above 0.001 were also found in blood. For ophthalmopathy, model prediction preceded onset by a median 6.5 months.

Diagnoses were made from clinical symptoms, serum measures (thyroxine and TRAb), thyroid ultrasound and orbital computed tomography. The PBMCs studied were ones that came from about 9.9 ml fresh peripheral blood. Deletions cut 2 bases from V and 4 bases from J, with 9 bases between. Germline CDR1 is SNHLY and CDR2 is FYNNEI. The CDR3 totals 14 residues. From RNA transcripts, TCR beta CDR3 regions were amplified. A set of HTBI primers served as the primers for a first-round RT-PCR of the TCR CDR3. Each CDR3 protein gets one entry after TCRdb re-called the multiplex PCR reads with MiXCR. The table includes some 340,000 distinct CDR3 sequences, around 15% detected once. In its sample, this clonotype was seen many times. Its target is unknown.

The chain uses TRBV2 and TRBJ1-5, with no clear D. Material for sequencing was blood. The clonotype comes from a woman aged 40 to 49 with Graves' ophthalmopathy. CDR3 bases: TGTGCCAGCAGTGAAACCTCAGTGAATCAGCCCCAGCATTTT. Translation gives CASSETSVNQPQHF.